This T cell receptor beta chain was captured by sequencing in a study of blood T cell repertoires in COVID-19. Some clones are missing from TCRdb's copy, which holds only in-frame ones; the method was immunoSEQ multiplex PCR. The profile shows 400,000 to 500,000 clones, over 75% of them singletons. Participants had their cohort set by participant-reported clinical history. A COVID-19 case was met by exposed participants within 2 weeks before study entry. The junction had 5 bases not matched to a gene; V was cut back by 6 bases and J by 5 bases. The CDR3 spans 13 residues. This chain joins TRBV12-3 or TRBV12-4 and TRBJ2-7, with TRBD1 matching over 9 bases. Sequencing was performed on PBMCs or T cells enriched from blood (not recorded which). The clonotype was recovered from a woman aged 18-29 years who had been exposed to COVID-19. Here the CDR3 reads CASRWGQGNEQYF. The CDR3 DNA is TGTGCCAGCAGATGGGGACAGGGAAACGAGCAGTACTTC.